These 28 T cell receptor beta chains were sequenced from one sample in a study of human T cells and chemical hapten exposure. The sample's time point: pre-sensitization, week 0. Treatment specified: therapeutic diphenylcyclopropenone sensitization with weekly scalp DPC. TCRdb itself ran the RACE reads through MiXCR, one entry per CDR3 protein. The data show around 300,000 distinct CDR3 sequences, with around 5.5% seen just once and over 7% held by the top ten. Source: whole blood, taken in connection with sensitization to the hapten diphenylcyclopropenone (DPC). Source of these receptors: a woman between 18 and 29 years old with alopecia areata. Some clones in this sample may be carry-over from other donors' samples.

This clonotype was seen ten or more times. The genes are TRBV29-1 and TRBJ2-1; 16 bases are a match to TRBD2. CDR1 is SQVTM and CDR2 is ANQGSEA in the germline V gene. This CDR3 comprises 18 residues. The V and J ends lost 5 bases and 3 bases, in that order; junction bases with no gene match: 10. CDR3 sequence reads: CSVQAGLAGGTFYNEQFF. In nucleotides, the CDR3 is TGCAGCGTTCAGGCGGGACTAGCGGGGGGGACCTTCTACAATGAGCAGTTCTTC.

This clonotype was recorded a few times. Because the CDR3 is missing its conserved closing phenylalanine or tryptophan, this is likely a read error. The DNA is omitted, as the CDR3 cannot be located on it reliably, and the CDR3 follows TCRdb's listing. The chain is built from TRBV2 and TRBJ1-2; the listed D gene, TRBD1, was not tested against the DNA. Germline V lookup: CDR1 SNHLY, CDR2 FYNNEI. The CDR3 sequence runs 11 residues, both termini included. The CDR3 spells CASSDETDRPL.

In its sample, this clonotype was seen many times. CDR3 sequence reads: CASREQVPNTEAFF. In nucleotides, the CDR3 is TGTGCCAGCAGAGAACAGGTCCCGAACACTGAAGCTTTCTTT. The rearrangement links TRBV12-3 or TRBV12-4 to TRBJ1-1, with a possible D match to TRBD1 (5 bases). This CDR3 comprises 14 residues. Trimming took off 6 bases at V and 1 base at J, with 12 bases between the two ends.

As for this clonotype: At one of its ends the junction is not consistent with the germline gene, which may arise from a read error. The chain links TRBV5-4 to TRBJ1-4; 7 nucleotides line up with TRBD1. The CDR3 contains 15 residues. Germline lookup yields CDR1 SGHNT and CDR2 YYREEE (reference sequence). CDR3 sequence reads: CVSSYRQGVSEKLFF. In DNA, the CDR3 is TGTGTCAGCAGCTACCGACAGGGAGTAAGTGAAAAACTGTTTTTT.

In this sample, this clonotype turned up many times. The chain couples TRBV6-1 to TRBJ2-7, with 10 bases aligning to TRBD1. The CDR3 has 14 residues. Germline V gene sequence: CDR1 MNHNS, CDR2 SASEGT. V shed 5 bases and J 4 bases; nucleotides not matched to a gene: 5. The CDR3 is CASSRDRGIYEQYF. The CDR3 nucleotides read TGTGCCAGCAGTCGGGACAGGGGAATTTACGAGCAGTACTTC.

V usage is TRBV7-9 and J usage is TRBJ2-7; D gene ambiguous. V gave up 1 base and J gave up 0 bases, with 10 bases separating them. Germline V CDR1 and CDR2: SEHNR, FQNEAQ (reference sequence). There are 15 residues in the CDR3. For the CDR3, the DNA is TGTGCCAGCAGCTTAGTCGGTAGTAGCTCCTACGAGCAGTACTTC. Residues: CASSLVGSSSYEQYF.

This clonotype was detected only a few times. The CDR3 nucleotides are TGTGCCAGCAGCCCCCACCGGAGGGTCAATGAGCAGTTCTTC. It specifies CASSPHRRVNEQFF. The gene calls are TRBV7-2 and TRBJ2-1; possibly TRBD2 for D (6 bases). The V gene's germline CDR1 is SGHTA and CDR2 FQGNSA. This CDR3 is 14 amino acids long. Trimming shortened V by 5 bases and J by 6 bases, and 14 bases separated the two germline ends. Using reference TRBV7-2 and TRBJ2-1 for the parts outside the CDR3, the full variable domain is GAGVSQSPSNKVTEKGKDVELRCDPISGHTALYWYRQSLGQGLEFLIYFQGNSAPDKSGLPSDRFSAERTGGSVSTLTIQRTQQEDSAVYLCASSPHRRVNEQFFGPGTRLTVL.

This clonotype was counted between two and nine times. J is TRBJ1-4 and V is TRBV27; D might be TRBD1 (6 bases). There are 16 residues in the CDR3. Germline V gene data show CDR1 as MNHEY and CDR2 as SMNVEV (reference sequence). V was shortened by 8 bases and J by 6 bases, with 22 bases between the two germline ends. In DNA form, the CDR3 reads TGTGCCAGCCTAGTCCCCTACAGGGCCATTGATGAAAAACTGTTTTTT. Protein product: CASLVPYRAIDEKLFF.

This clonotype has just one count. V and J are TRBV19 and TRBJ2-5; TRBD2 agrees at 7 bases. The germline CDR1 and CDR2 sequences are LNHDA and SQIVND (reference sequence). The CDR3 has 15 residues. After removal of 2 bases from V and 0 bases from J, the junction contained 3 bases not matched to a gene. The DNA of the CDR3 is TGTGCCAGTAGTATAATCGGGGGGAACCAAGAGACCCAGTACTTC. This sequence encodes CASSIIGGNQETQYF.

This clonotype appeared many times. The chain uses TRBV25-1 and TRBJ1-2; no clear D. The CDR3 is 11 residues long. Germline CDR1 MGHDK, CDR2 SYGVNS. V lost 3 bases and J 7 bases, leaving 6 bases between the germline ends. In DNA form, the CDR3 reads TGTGCCAGCAGTGAGGGGTTTGGCTACACCTTC. This gives the protein CASSEGFGYTF.

The CDR3 bases are TGTGCCAGCAGCCGAGGACAGGGATCCAATTCACCCCTCCACTTT. It specifies CASSRGQGSNSPLHF. V is TRBV2 and J is TRBJ1-6; 8 bases are a match to TRBD1. The length of the CDR3 is 15 residues. Germline values: CDR1 SNHLY, CDR2 FYNNEI. Losses at the gene ends were 6 bases for V and 7 bases for J; bases not matched to a gene: 8.

This clonotype was picked up many times. The V call is TRBV5-4, the J call TRBJ2-1; 8 positions match TRBD1. The CDR3 is 13 amino acids. Unmatched junction bases numbered 4, after V lost 4 bases and J lost 7 bases. The V gene's germline CDR1 is SGHNT and CDR2 YYREEE (reference sequence). The DNA for the CDR3 is TGTGCCAGCAGCCTCGACAGGGGTAATGAGCAGTTCTTC. Its translation is CASSLDRGNEQFF.

This clonotype appeared a few times. This chain links TRBV7-2 with TRBJ2-4, with TRBD1 identical over 7 bases. The J segment lost 8 bases and the V segment lost 1 base, leaving 2 bases of the junction unmatched. Germline V gene sequence: CDR1 SGHTA, CDR2 FQGNSA. This CDR3 has 13 amino acids. The CDR3 nucleotides read TGTGCCAGCAGCTTAGTTCAGGGGGACATTCAGTACTTC. Its protein product is CASSLVQGDIQYF.

The chain combines TRBV11-2 with TRBJ2-2; D is ambiguous. The V gene lost 0 bases and the J gene lost 4 bases, with 9 bases spanning the gap. This CDR3 has 15 residues. CDR1 is SGHAT and CDR2 is FQNNGV in the germline V gene. The CDR3 nucleotides read TGTGCCAGCAGCTTAGATGGGAAGCTCACCGGGGAGCTGTTTTTT. It specifies CASSLDGKLTGELFF.

This clonotype turned up a few times. V usage is TRBV28 and J usage is TRBJ1-2; TRBD1 agrees at 7 bases. CDR3 length equals 12 residues. Losses at the gene ends were 8 bases for V and 10 bases for J; bases not matched to a gene: 10. Germline V gene data show CDR1 as MDHEN and CDR2 as SYDVKM. The CDR3 coding sequence is TGTGCCAGCGAGGGGGCACGGGGGGCCTACACCTTC. This codes for CASEGARGAYTF.

This chain links TRBV5-5 with TRBJ1-4; D is possibly TRBD1 (5 bases). Trimming took 0 bases from V and 7 from J, leaving 13 bases between them. The germline V gene has CDR1 SGHKS and CDR2 YYEKEE (reference sequence). The CDR3 spans 15 residues. CDR3 coding DNA: TGTGCCAGCAGCTTGGGGTCGGGGCTTAGTGAAAAACTGTTTTTT. This gives the protein CASSLGSGLSEKLFF.

The table lists this clonotype with a few counts. The V call is TRBV12-3 or TRBV12-4, the J call TRBJ2-1, with D perhaps TRBD1 (7 bases). This CDR3 has 15 amino acids. The V and J ends lost 4 bases and 7 bases respectively, with 17 bases between them. CDR3 coding DNA: TGTGCCAGCAGTTGGAGGGGGCGCAATTGGAATGAGCAGTTCTTC. Protein: CASSWRGRNWNEQFF.

In this sample, this clonotype turned up a few times. This chain uses TRBV12-3 or TRBV12-4 with TRBJ2-7; no firm D call. Trimming pared 5 bases from V and 2 bases from J, leaving 16 bases between. CDR3 length: 15 amino acids. The CDR3 sequence: CASSPDGPQTYEQYF. The CDR3 DNA follows: TGTGCCAGCAGTCCCGACGGCCCCCAGACCTACGAGCAGTACTTC.

This clonotype showed up just a few times. This chain joins TRBV7-2 and TRBJ2-7; D remains ambiguous. This CDR3 comprises 13 residues. Trimming took off 1 base at V and 9 bases at J, with 13 bases between the two ends. CDR1 SGHTA and CDR2 FQGNSA come from the germline V gene. The CDR3 loop is CASSLEPDPVQYF. In DNA, the CDR3 is TGTGCCAGCAGCTTAGAACCCGACCCAGTGCAGTACTTC.

This clonotype was observed a handful of times. V gene TRBV6-5 combines with J gene TRBJ1-2, with a weak D call TRBD1 (5 bases). The V end was cut by 0 bases, the J end by 5 bases, with 7 bases between. Germline lookup yields CDR1 MNHEY and CDR2 SVGAGI. The CDR3 sequence is 13 residues long. CDR3 amino acids: CASSYSKGYGYTF. CDR3 DNA: TGTGCCAGCAGTTACTCGAAGGGGTATGGCTACACCTTC.

By share of the sample, this clonotype is medium-sized. The J gene is TRBJ2-1, the V gene TRBV18; 15 positions match TRBD2. J gave up 9 bases and V 2 bases, and 5 bases lay outside the gene matches. There are 16 residues in the CDR3. Per the germline V gene, CDR1 is KGHSH and CDR2 is LQKENI. CDR3 protein: CASSPWTSGGAVEQFF. In DNA form, the CDR3 reads TGTGCCAGCTCACCATGGACTAGCGGGGGGGCCGTTGAGCAGTTCTTC.

This clonotype has only a few counts. V and J are TRBV20-1 and TRBJ1-2; D gene uncertain. The CDR3 extends over 11 amino acids. Trimming removed 2 bases from V and 6 bases from J, with 7 bases in between. The germline V gene has CDR1 DFQATT and CDR2 SNEGSKA (reference sequence). The CDR3 protein is CSARISDGYTF. In DNA, the CDR3 is TGCAGTGCTAGAATTAGCGATGGCTACACCTTC.

This clonotype was seen many times. This chain links TRBV29-1 with TRBJ1-1, with TRBD1 as a possible D gene (5 bases). The CDR3 runs 11 residues. Trimming pared 3 bases from V and 10 bases from J, leaving 12 bases between. In germline, CDR1 is SQVTM, CDR2 ANQGSEA. CDR3 sequence: CSVELPQGAFF. As DNA, the CDR3 is TGCAGCGTTGAGCTTCCCCAGGGAGCTTTCTTT. Full variable domain (missing parts from reference TRBV29-1 and TRBJ1-1): SAVISQKPSRDICQRGTSLTIQCQVDSQVTMMFWYRQQPGQSLTLIATANQGSEATYESGFVIDKFPISRPNLTFSTLTVSNMSPEDSSIYLCSVELPQGAFFGQGTRLTVV.

The sample holds many counts of this clonotype. The V gene is TRBV7-9, the J gene TRBJ1-5; D is uncertain. Trimming removed 5 bases from V and 3 bases from J, with 11 bases in between. Germline lookup yields CDR1 SEHNR and CDR2 FQNEAQ (reference sequence). There are 14 residues in the CDR3. CDR3 loop: CASSPWAPNQPQHF. As DNA, the CDR3 is TGTGCCAGCAGCCCGTGGGCCCCCAATCAGCCCCAGCATTTT.

This clonotype was recorded a few times. This chain joins TRBV6-2 or TRBV6-3 and TRBJ2-1; 8 bases line up with TRBD2. In germline, CDR1 is MNHEY, CDR2 SVGEGT. The CDR3 totals 13 residues. The trim removed 8 bases at V and 4 bases at J, leaving 4 bases unmatched. The CDR3 protein is CASQAGVYNEQFF. The CDR3 DNA is TGTGCCAGCCAAGCGGGGGTTTACAATGAGCAGTTCTTC.

The rearrangement uses TRBV4-1 and TRBJ2-3; D uncertain. The V and J ends lost 1 base and 4 bases respectively, with 12 bases between them. The CDR3 is made up of 15 amino acids. Germline CDR1 reads MGHRA; CDR2 reads YSYEKL. CDR3 bases: TGCGCCAGCAGCCAAGCCGGCGTGGTTGCAGATACGCAGTATTTT. Its translation: CASSQAGVVADTQYF.

The gene calls are TRBV18 and TRBJ2-2; no definite D call. From germline, CDR1 is KGHSH and CDR2 LQKENI. V was trimmed by 6 bases and J by 5 bases, leaving 13 bases between them. This CDR3 comprises 14 residues. The CDR3 reads CASSPMDSTGELFF. DNA of the CDR3: TGTGCCAGCTCCCCCATGGATTCGACCGGGGAGCTGTTTTTT.

The V call is TRBV29-1, the J call TRBJ1-1, with 7 bases matching TRBD1. The CDR3 is 12 residues long. CDR1 SQVTM and CDR2 ANQGSEA come from the germline V gene. V shed 8 bases, J shed 8 bases, and the junction held 11 bases outside the gene matches. Here the CDR3 reads CSLKKGQIEAFF. DNA for the CDR3: TGCAGCCTAAAGAAGGGACAGATAGAAGCTTTCTTT.